This T cell receptor (beta chain) was recorded in a study of patients and donors after allogeneic stem cell transplantation. In its sample, this clonotype was seen many times. The length of the CDR3 is 11 residues. V lost 10 bases and J 5 bases, leaving 9 bases between the germline ends. Germline values: CDR1 ENHRY, CDR2 SYGVKD. One entry per CDR3 protein results from TCRdb running MiXCR on the RT-PCR reads. Here the sample spans around 82,000 distinct CDR3 sequences, around 5% being singletons. This TCR was recovered from a human donor who was either an allogeneic HSCT recipient or a stem cell or donor lymphocyte infusion donor (not recorded which). It is not recorded whose cells these are; they may come from a transplant donor. The rearrangement links TRBV10-3 to TRBJ2-1; D unclear. Source material: blood, either unsorted or a sorted T cell fraction (not recorded which). The CDR3 sequence is CATGRNNEQFF. As DNA, the CDR3 is TGTGCCACCGGCAGGAACAATGAGCAGTTCTTC.